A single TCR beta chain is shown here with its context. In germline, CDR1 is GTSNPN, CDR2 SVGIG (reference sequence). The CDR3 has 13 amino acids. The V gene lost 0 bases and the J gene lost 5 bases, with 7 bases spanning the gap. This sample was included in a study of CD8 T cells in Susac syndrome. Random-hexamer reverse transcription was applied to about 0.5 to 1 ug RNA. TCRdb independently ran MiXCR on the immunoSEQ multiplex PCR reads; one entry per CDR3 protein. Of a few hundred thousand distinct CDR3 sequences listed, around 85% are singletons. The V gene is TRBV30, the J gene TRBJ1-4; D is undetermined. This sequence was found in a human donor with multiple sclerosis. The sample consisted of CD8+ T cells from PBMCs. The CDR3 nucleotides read TGTGCCTGGAGTGTATGGGGAAATGAAAAACTGTTTTTT. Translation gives CAWSVWGNEKLFF.